This T cell receptor (beta chain) appears in the sequencing data of a study of blood T cells in healthy people across ages. Whole-study results and caveats: The recorded TCR beta diversity per million T cells decreased in a roughly linear manner with age.

Caucasian individuals from Russia who were healthy and aged about 6 to 95 acted as donors. The length of the CDR3 is 14 residues. Between the trimmed V and J ends, which lost 3 bases and 0 bases, there was a span of 9 bases. The V gene's germline CDR1 is SEHNR and CDR2 FQNEAQ (reference sequence). Details on this clonotype: Its antigen is still unknown.

A second PCR of about 6 to 11 cycles used a sample-barcoded 5' primer and a J-beta primer mix. TCRdb fed the 5' RACE reads into MiXCR, producing one record per CDR3 protein. The sample holds roughly 800,000 distinct CDR3 sequences, 50% to 65% seen once. What was sequenced was blood. The receptor was isolated from an elderly man in good health. The gene calls are TRBV7-9 and TRBJ2-7; D not resolved. The CDR3 DNA follows: TGTGCCAGCAGCTTTCCGGGCCCCTCCTACGAGCAGTACTTC. It codes for CASSFPGPSYEQYF.